Below are 30 T cell receptor beta chains sequenced from a single sample in a study of blood T cell dynamics during melanoma immunotherapy. The method was immunoSEQ multiplex PCR; TCRdb's version includes in-frame clones alone and lacks a portion of them. The repertoire consists of 6,200 or so clones, with around 90% occurring once and the leading ten covering around 11%. This sample's time point: pre-treatment baseline. The sequencing used cell-free DNA from blood, collected from a patient treated with checkpoint blockade. These receptors were obtained from a human donor with melanoma.

The chain combines TRBV2 with TRBJ1-1; 9 bases align to TRBD1. This CDR3 spans 15 amino acids. Trimming at V came to 6 bases and at J to 4 bases, leaving 9 bases not matched to a gene. In germline, CDR1 is SNHLY, CDR2 FYNNEI. The CDR3 spells CASRGGQGTVTEAFF. In nucleotides, the CDR3 is TGTGCCAGCAGGGGGGGACAGGGTACGGTCACTGAAGCTTTCTTT. Drawing the rest from reference TRBV2 and TRBJ1-1, the complete variable domain is EPEVTQTPSHQVTQMGQEVILRCVPISNHLYFYWYRQILGQKVEFLVSFYNNEISEKSEIFDDQFSVERPDGSNFTLKIRSTKLEDSAMYFCASRGGQGTVTEAFFGQGTRLTVV.

V gene TRBV7-2 combines with J gene TRBJ2-1, with D uncertain. V lost 2 bases and J lost 0, with 8 bases in between. The CDR3 runs to 15 residues. Germline V gene lookup returns CDR1 SGHTA and CDR2 FQGNSA. CDR3 in amino acids: CASSLSLGSYNEQFF. Here the CDR3 DNA reads TGTGCCAGCAGCTTATCCCTCGGCTCCTACAATGAGCAGTTCTTC.

J is TRBJ1-2 and V is TRBV30; D might be TRBD1 (6 bases). The V end lost 4 bases, the J end lost 8 bases, and 17 bases lay between the germline ends. Germline V gene sequence: CDR1 GTSNPN, CDR2 SVGIG (reference sequence). CDR3 size: 13 residues. The CDR3 nucleotides are TGTGCCTGGAATCCGAACGGACAGAAAGGCTACACCTTC. Amino acids: CAWNPNGQKGYTF.

CDR3 region: CASSTTGNSPLHF. The CDR3 DNA follows: TGTGCCAGTAGTACCACAGGAAATTCACCCCTCCACTTT. V is TRBV19 and J is TRBJ1-6, with D possibly being TRBD1 (5 bases). This CDR3 spans 13 amino acids. Trimming took 4 bases from V and 7 from J, leaving 8 bases between them. Per the germline V gene, CDR1 is LNHDA and CDR2 is SQIVND (reference sequence).

The chain is built from TRBV7-8 and TRBJ2-5; a possible D gene is TRBD1 (6 bases). Per the germline V gene, CDR1 is SGHVS and CDR2 is FQNEAQ. The CDR3 contains 15 residues. Trimming removed 6 bases from V and 5 bases from J, with 19 bases in between. The CDR3 nucleotides are TGTGCCAGCAGTTTAAATGGGGCGCAGGGGGAGACCCAGTACTTC. Translation gives CASSLNGAQGETQYF.

The chain has TRBV7-9 and TRBJ1-1; 7 bases align to TRBD1. The CDR3 has 13 amino acids. V lost 0 bases and J lost 11; bases outside the gene matches: 6. Germline V gene sequence: CDR1 SEHNR, CDR2 FQNEAQ (reference sequence). The CDR3 protein is CASSLAGTADAFF. In DNA form, the CDR3 reads TGTGCCAGCAGCTTAGCCGGGACAGCCGATGCTTTCTTT.

The chain couples TRBV19 to TRBJ1-6, with D hard to call. V was shortened by 7 bases and J by 9 bases, with 16 bases between the two germline ends. The CDR3 sequence is 14 residues long. Germline loops: CDR1 LNHDA, CDR2 SQIVND (reference sequence). CDR3 nucleotides: TGTGCCAGTAACCTAGACCCGGGAGGTTCACCCCTCCACTTT. Translating it yields CASNLDPGGSPLHF.

This clone was detected once. The V and J genes are TRBV7-2 and TRBJ1-2; D remains unclear. V was clipped by 1 base and J by 8 bases, with 14 bases between them. Germline CDR1 and CDR2: SGHTA and FQGNSA. This CDR3 spans 14 amino acids. The CDR3 is CASSLGSSTEGYTF. The CDR3 nucleotides are TGTGCCAGCAGCTTAGGAAGCAGTACGGAAGGCTACACCTTC.

The chain has TRBV7-9 and TRBJ1-1; D gene uncertain. In germline, CDR1 is SEHNR, CDR2 FQNEAQ (reference sequence). This CDR3 contains 12 residues. Trimming pared 2 bases from V and 7 bases from J, leaving 8 bases between. The CDR3 is CASSLRSVEAFF. As DNA, the CDR3 is TGTGCCAGCAGCTTACGGTCGGTTGAAGCTTTCTTT.

The chain has TRBV4-3 and TRBJ2-7, with D perhaps matching TRBD1 (6 bases). Trimming left V 0 bases short and J 2 bases short, with 11 bases between. This CDR3 is 15 amino acids long. Germline V gives CDR1 LGHNA, CDR2 YSLEER. The CDR3: CASSQDWNRAYEQYF. CDR3 nucleotides: TGCGCCAGCAGCCAAGATTGGAACAGGGCCTACGAGCAGTACTTC.

The chain joins TRBV5-1 to TRBJ1-4; possible D gene TRBD1, 6 bases. V dropped 4 bases and J dropped 8 bases, with 12 bases sitting between them. CDR1 and CDR2 from the germline V gene are SGHRS and YFSETQ. This CDR3 has 13 amino acids. The CDR3 loop reads CASSPTGEEKLFF. CDR3 nucleotide sequence: TGCGCCAGCAGCCCGACAGGCGAGGAAAAACTGTTTTTT.

The V gene is TRBV9, the J gene TRBJ1-1, with D maybe TRBD1 (5 bases). The CDR3 runs to 14 residues. From germline, CDR1 is SGDLS and CDR2 YYNGEE. V dropped 0 bases and J dropped 6 bases, with 12 bases sitting between them. The CDR3 here is CASSVAGKEAEAFF. CDR3 in DNA: TGTGCCAGCAGCGTAGCAGGGAAGGAAGCTGAAGCTTTCTTT.

The chain uses TRBV2 and TRBJ2-7; possibly TRBD1 for D (5 bases). Germline CDR1 and CDR2: SNHLY and FYNNEI. The CDR3 is 12 residues long. V was clipped by 2 bases and J by 3 bases, with 5 bases between them. CDR3 region: CASSEQGYEQYF. In DNA form, the CDR3 reads TGTGCCAGCAGTGAACAGGGCTACGAGCAGTACTTC. The full variable domain, rest sourced from reference TRBV2 and TRBJ2-7, is EPEVTQTPSHQVTQMGQEVILRCVPISNHLYFYWYRQILGQKVEFLVSFYNNEISEKSEIFDDQFSVERPDGSNFTLKIRSTKLEDSAMYFCASSEQGYEQYFGPGTRLTVT.

Notes on this clone: At one of its ends the junction is not consistent with the germline gene, which may arise from a read error. V gene TRBV2 combines with J gene TRBJ1-5, with 12 positions matching TRBD1. The germline V gene has CDR1 SNHLY and CDR2 FYNNEI. The CDR3 has 18 residues. In nucleotides, the CDR3 is TGTGCCAGCAGTGAACATCCCTCCGGGACAGGGGGCAAGCAGCCCCAGCATTTT. Translated: CASSEHPSGTGGKQPQHF.

V is TRBV9 and J is TRBJ2-7; perhaps D is TRBD1 or TRBD2 (5 bases each). The CDR3 length is 14 residues. From germline, CDR1 is SGDLS and CDR2 YYNGEE. V was cut by 0 bases and J by 4 bases, with 11 bases left in between. The chain's CDR3 is CASSVAGGRYEQYF. DNA of the CDR3: TGTGCCAGCAGCGTAGCTGGGGGAAGGTACGAGCAGTACTTC.

The chain joins TRBV6-6 to TRBJ1-1; D remains unclear. CDR3 size: 11 residues. CDR1 is MNHNY, CDR2 SVGAGI, per germline (reference sequence). Deletions cut 1 base from V and 8 bases from J, with 5 bases between. CDR3 nucleotides: TGTGCCAGCAGTTACTTACAAGAAGCTTTCTTT. This sequence encodes CASSYLQEAFF.

The rearrangement uses TRBV7-9 and TRBJ2-5; 10 nucleotides line up with TRBD2. Germline assignment: CDR1 SEHNR and CDR2 FQNEAQ (reference sequence). V was pared by 1 base and J by 2 bases, with 7 bases of the junction left unmatched. The CDR3 is 17 amino acids. CDR3 coding DNA: TGTGCCAGCAGCTTAGACGTAGCGGGGGGTACTCAAGAGACCCAGTACTTC. Its protein is CASSLDVAGGTQETQYF. The full variable domain, in which reference TRBV7-9 and TRBJ2-5 provide the parts outside the CDR3, is DTGVSQNPRHKITKRGQNVTFRCDPISEHNRLYWYRQTLGQGPEFLTYFQNEAQLEKSRLLSDRFSAERPKGSFSTLEIQRTEQGDSAMYLCASSLDVAGGTQETQYFGPGTRLLVL.

The chain combines TRBV4-1 with TRBJ2-7; 10 bases map to TRBD1. The V gene end was trimmed by 1 base and the J gene end by 7 bases; junction bases not matched to a gene: 13. This CDR3 spans 17 amino acids. Germline V CDR1 and CDR2: MGHRA, YSYEKL. The CDR3 region has the DNA TGCGCCAGCAGCCAAGGGGACAGGGGCCCAAGGGGTTGGGAGCAGTACTTC. Amino acids: CASSQGDRGPRGWEQYF.

V is TRBV14 and J is TRBJ1-1; possibly TRBD1 for D (6 bases). CDR1 and CDR2 (germline): SGHDN, FVKESK. Trimming left V 4 bases short and J 6 bases short, with 12 bases between. The CDR3 is made up of 13 amino acids. CDR3 nucleotides: TGTGCCAGCAGCCCACAGGGAGTCCCTGAAGCTTTCTTT. Encoded protein: CASSPQGVPEAFF.

This chain connects TRBV14 to TRBJ1-2; maybe TRBD1 (5 bases). Germline CDR1 is SGHDN and CDR2 is FVKESK. The V and J ends lost 10 bases and 7 bases respectively, with 19 bases between them. This CDR3 has 13 residues. The CDR3 sequence: CATSLGEFGGYTF. CDR3 bases: TGTGCCACCTCACTGGGGGAGTTCGGTGGCTACACCTTC.

This clone is a singleton in its sample. This chain links TRBV6-5 with TRBJ2-7; D tentatively fits TRBD1 or TRBD2 (5 bases each). V lost 2 bases and J 4 bases, leaving 12 bases between the germline ends. Germline loops: CDR1 MNHEY, CDR2 SVGAGI. This CDR3 has 14 residues. CDR3 amino acids: CASSYAGRAYEQYF. The CDR3 region has the DNA TGTGCCAGCAGTTACGCGGGCAGGGCGTACGAGCAGTACTTC.

The V call is TRBV19, the J call TRBJ2-5; 8 bases are a match to TRBD1. V gave up 5 bases and J gave up 3 bases; unmatched junction bases: 8. The CDR3 covers 15 residues. Germline CDR1 LNHDA, CDR2 SQIVND (reference sequence). This CDR3 reads CASSPRTGMKETQYF. CDR3 sequence (DNA): TGTGCCAGTAGTCCTCGGACAGGGATGAAAGAGACCCAGTACTTC.

This clone was detected a few times. V usage is TRBV5-5 and J usage is TRBJ1-2, with 10 bases identical to TRBD1. The CDR3 is 16 residues long. From germline, CDR1 is SGHKS and CDR2 YYEKEE (reference sequence). Trimming at V came to 4 bases and at J to 4 bases, leaving 10 bases not matched to a gene. CDR3: CASSATGGGMGYGYTF. CDR3 nucleotides: TGTGCCAGCAGCGCGACAGGGGGCGGTATGGGCTATGGCTACACCTTC.

The chain couples TRBV7-2 to TRBJ1-2; 7 bases fit TRBD1. The CDR3 extends over 15 amino acids. Germline V gene sequence: CDR1 SGHTA, CDR2 FQGNSA. Losses at the gene ends were 5 bases for V and 6 bases for J; bases not matched to a gene: 12. The CDR3 reads CASSPRQGRKDGYTF. The CDR3, as DNA: TGTGCCAGCAGCCCGCGACAGGGAAGGAAGGATGGCTACACCTTC.

The rearrangement links TRBV27 to TRBJ2-1; TRBD2 might be the D (6 bases). From germline, CDR1 is MNHEY and CDR2 SMNVEV (reference sequence). V lost 5 bases and J 0 bases, leaving 8 bases between the germline ends. The CDR3 totals 14 residues. In nucleotides, the CDR3 is TGTGCCAGCAGTCTCGGGGGCTCCTACAATGAGCAGTTCTTC. Protein product: CASSLGGSYNEQFF.

The J gene is TRBJ1-2, the V gene TRBV6-5; unclear D gene. The CDR3 loop spans 13 amino acids. V lost 7 bases, J lost 2 bases, and 11 bases lay in between. Germline loops: CDR1 MNHEY, CDR2 SVGAGI. The CDR3, as DNA: TGTGCCAGCACCCAGTCGGGGAACTATGGCTACACCTTC. Its translation: CASTQSGNYGYTF.

This chain links TRBV5-1 with TRBJ1-2; 9 bases align to TRBD1. Looked up from germline, CDR1 is SGHRS and CDR2 is YFSETQ. The length of the CDR3 is 13 residues. Trimming cost V 3 bases and J 4 bases; bases outside gene matches: 1. The CDR3 region is CASSSGQGYGYTF. The CDR3 coding sequence is TGCGCCAGCAGCTCGGGACAGGGCTATGGCTACACCTTC.

This rearrangement joins TRBV5-1 to TRBJ1-4; TRBD1 aligns across 8 bases. With 2 bases clipped from V and 10 bases from J, the junction kept 10 bases outside the gene matches. This CDR3 has 15 amino acids. Looked up from germline, CDR1 is SGHRS and CDR2 is YFSETQ. For the CDR3, the DNA is TGCGCCAGCAGCTTAACCCCGGACAGGGCCGGAAAACTGTTTTTT. Protein product: CASSLTPDRAGKLFF.

The rearrangement links TRBV6-1 to TRBJ1-1; 7 nucleotides line up with TRBD1. CDR3 length: 13 amino acids. Trimming removed 7 bases from V and 10 bases from J; junction bases left unmatched: 12. Germline V gene sequence: CDR1 MNHNS, CDR2 SASEGT. The DNA of the CDR3 is TGTGCCAGCAATAGACAGGGTTGGCTCGGAGCTTTCTTT. The encoded protein is CASNRQGWLGAFF.

The chain links TRBV6-5 to TRBJ2-5; no definite D call. The DNA matches TRBJ2-7 better at its end, which makes the J call doubtful. This CDR3 region has 13 residues. Germline values: CDR1 MNHEY, CDR2 SVGAGI. DNA for the CDR3: TGTGCCAGTGCTGGGGATTGGGCCTACGAGCAGTACTTC. Encoded protein: CASAGDWAYEQYF.